This TCR beta chain was recovered during a study of graft-versus-host responses after intestinal transplantation. Study-wide findings and caveats: The study associated peak circulating GvH clone levels with early post-transplant HvG declines.

This clone was found once. Its specificity is not known. Using immunoSEQ multiplex PCR, the repertoire was profiled, and TCRdb retains in-frame clones only, with some absent. The repertoire holds over 75,000 clones, with less than 95% as singletons. The source is a human donor who was the organ donor for an intestinal transplant. The specimen comprised unstimulated CD8+ T cells sorted from spleen or lymph node cells, sampled before transplant.

The CDR3: CASRFSGQETQYF. CDR3 in DNA: TGCGCCAGCAGATTTAGCGGCCAAGAGACCCAGTACTTC. The chain has TRBV5-1 and TRBJ2-5; TRBD2 might be the D (6 bases). The V and J ends lost 5 bases and 1 base respectively, with 9 bases between them. Per the germline V gene, CDR1 is SGHRS and CDR2 is YFSETQ. This CDR3 contains 13 residues.